These 9 T cell receptor beta chains came from one sample sequenced in a study of OX40 agonist ivuxolimab in advanced cancers. Clones were sequenced by immunoSEQ multiplex PCR, and TCRdb holds only the in-frame ones, with some missing. The table includes tens of thousands of clones, about 85% detected once. The source material was CD4+ or CD8+ T cells sorted from blood, sampled in a trial of the OX40 agonist ivuxolimab. These receptors all stem from an adult with an advanced solid tumor such as melanoma, head and neck, liver or kidney cancer.

V gene TRBV6-5 combines with J gene TRBJ2-7; TRBD1 matches at 12 bases. The germline V gene encodes CDR1 MNHEY and CDR2 SVGAGI. The CDR3 is 14 amino acids. Unmatched junction bases numbered 4, after V lost 2 bases and J lost 8 bases. The CDR3, as DNA: TGTGCCAGCAGTTACGGGGGACAGGGGGCAAAGCAGTACTTC. This translates into CASSYGGQGAKQYF.

This clone was observed once. The chain carries TRBV2 and TRBJ2-1; the D call may be TRBD1 or TRBD2 (5 bases each). The CDR3 covers 16 residues. V was clipped by 8 bases and J by 9 bases, with 26 bases between them. Looked up from germline, CDR1 is SNHLY and CDR2 is FYNNEI. The CDR3: CASLPTRDVSHSEQFF. DNA for the CDR3: TGTGCCAGCCTGCCCACGAGGGACGTATCGCACAGTGAGCAGTTCTTC.

This sequence joins TRBV6-5 and TRBJ2-1; maybe TRBD2 (5 bases). The CDR3 consists of 14 residues. V gave up 6 bases and J gave up 3 bases, with 12 bases separating them. CDR1 MNHEY and CDR2 SVGAGI come from the germline V gene. CDR3 coding DNA: TGTGCCAGCAGAACTCAACTAGGCTACAATGAGCAGTTCTTC. This gives the protein CASRTQLGYNEQFF.

The chain recombines TRBV18 with TRBJ2-7, with D perhaps TRBD1 (6 bases). This CDR3 has 13 amino acids. CDR1 and CDR2 from the germline V gene are KGHSH and LQKENI. The V end was cut by 3 bases, the J end by 3 bases, with 9 bases between. CDR3 protein: CASSPRDNYEQYF. In DNA form, the CDR3 reads TGTGCCAGCTCACCGAGGGACAACTACGAGCAGTACTTC.

This clone has only one observation. The genes are TRBV6-6 and TRBJ2-7; 10 bases line up with TRBD2. There are 14 residues in the CDR3. J gave up 2 bases and V 5 bases, and 3 bases lay outside the gene matches. Per germline, CDR1 MNHNY and CDR2 SVGAGI (reference sequence). CDR3 loop: CASSLAGETYEQYF. CDR3 nucleotides: TGTGCCAGCAGTCTAGCGGGAGAAACCTACGAGCAGTACTTC.

The chain carries TRBV4-1 and TRBJ2-7, with 7 bases identical to TRBD1. This CDR3 has 14 residues. The germline V gene has CDR1 MGHRA and CDR2 YSYEKL. Losses at the gene ends were 0 bases for V and 4 bases for J; bases not matched to a gene: 3. The CDR3 nucleotides read TGCGCCAGCAGCCAAGATGCCAGGGGGTACGAGCAGTACTTC. This translates into CASSQDARGYEQYF.

The chain carries TRBV18 and TRBJ2-2; 13 bases fit TRBD2. Losses at the gene ends were 3 bases for V and 0 bases for J; bases not matched to a gene: 7. The CDR3 is 19 amino acids. Germline values: CDR1 KGHSH, CDR2 LQKENI. CDR3 DNA: TGTGCCAGCTCACCGCCGGGACTAGCGGGAAGCGCGAACACCGGGGAGCTGTTTTTT. Translated: CASSPPGLAGSANTGELFF.

With regard to this clone: Sequence at one end of the junction differs from germline and may be a read error. CDR3 sequence: CASSYSRWGETGYTF. Here the CDR3 DNA reads TGTGCCAGCAGTTACTCGAGATGGGGGGAGACTGGCTACACCTTC. This rearrangement joins TRBV6-4 to TRBJ1-2; a possible D gene is TRBD1 (5 bases). Germline V gene lookup returns CDR1 MRHNA and CDR2 SNTAGT. The CDR3 contains 15 residues.

The chain's CDR3 is CASTKTDLNTEAFF. The DNA for the CDR3 is TGTGCCAGTACAAAGACAGACTTGAACACTGAAGCTTTCTTT. The chain combines TRBV19 with TRBJ1-1; weak D call: TRBD1 (5 bases). The V end was cut by 7 bases, the J end by 0 bases, with 12 bases between. Germline values: CDR1 LNHDA, CDR2 SQIVND (reference sequence). There are 14 residues in the CDR3.